The 26 T cell receptor beta chains below were found in one sample sequenced in a study of T cells in tumors after PD-1 blockade. Assay used: immunoSEQ multiplex PCR; TCRdb lists only in-frame clones, some missing. The sample consists of just under 65,000 clones, about 74% of them appearing once. Sequences were derived from PBMCs, sampled after anti-PD-1 treatment. All receptors derive from a human donor with basal cell carcinoma.

V gene TRBV30 combines with J gene TRBJ1-5, with 7 positions matching TRBD1. The length of the CDR3 is 14 residues. CDR1 is GTSNPN and CDR2 is SVGIG in the germline V gene (reference sequence). After removal of 5 bases from V and 7 bases from J, the junction contained 11 bases not matched to a gene. CDR3 sequence reads: CAWSTGQAGQPQHF. In DNA, the CDR3 is TGTGCCTGGTCAACCGGACAGGCTGGGCAGCCCCAGCATTTT.

The V call is TRBV5-4, the J call TRBJ1-2; 7 bases map to TRBD1. Losses at the gene ends were 0 bases for V and 8 bases for J; bases not matched to a gene: 1. Germline assignment: CDR1 SGHNT and CDR2 YYREEE (reference sequence). The CDR3 consists of 12 residues. CDR3 residues: CASSLGQGGYTF. The CDR3 nucleotides read TGTGCCAGCAGCTTGGGACAGGGAGGCTACACCTTC.

This chain connects TRBV5-1 to TRBJ2-2; D is unresolved. This CDR3 is built from 13 residues. V was clipped by 3 bases and J by 1 base, with 4 bases between them. Germline CDR1 and CDR2: SGHRS and YFSETQ. CDR3 sequence: CASSSENTGELFF. In nucleotides, the CDR3 is TGCGCCAGCAGCTCGGAGAACACCGGGGAGCTGTTTTTT.

DNA for the CDR3: TGTGCCAGCAGTGAGCAACAGGGGGCTGTTCAGCCCCAGCATTTT. Protein sequence: CASSEQQGAVQPQHF. V is TRBV2 and J is TRBJ1-5, with 9 bases aligning to TRBD1. J was trimmed by 6 bases and V by 3 bases; bases with no gene match: 6. CDR1 is SNHLY, CDR2 FYNNEI, per germline. This CDR3 has 15 residues.

The chain combines TRBV2 with TRBJ2-3; D is perhaps TRBD2 (5 bases). V lost 5 bases and J lost 6, with 12 bases in between. There are 13 residues in the CDR3. In germline, CDR1 is SNHLY, CDR2 FYNNEI. In nucleotides, the CDR3 is TGTGCCAGCAGTACGAGGGTTCTGGATACGCAGTATTTT. Translation gives CASSTRVLDTQYF.

This sequence joins TRBV3-1 (or the pseudogene TRBV3-2) and TRBJ2-2, with D maybe TRBD2 (5 bases). Germline-derived CDR1 and CDR2 are LGHDT and YNNKEL (reference sequence). With 4 bases removed from V and 4 bases from J, the gap between germline ends came to 10 bases. The CDR3 is made up of 14 amino acids. The CDR3 is CASSLRAGTGELFF. The CDR3 nucleotides are TGTGCCAGCAGCCTCCGGGCGGGCACCGGGGAGCTGTTTTTT.

The chain has TRBV24-1 and TRBJ2-1; TRBD2 matches 9 bases. Trimming cost V 4 bases and J 6 bases; bases outside gene matches: 9. The germline CDR1 and CDR2 sequences are KGHDR and SFDVKD. This CDR3 has 16 residues. The CDR3 reads CATSEARGGAINEQFF. The CDR3 DNA reads as TGTGCCACCAGTGAAGCGCGGGGGGGCGCGATCAATGAGCAGTTCTTC.

This chain links TRBV4-1 with TRBJ2-5; unclear D gene. Germline CDR1 MGHRA, CDR2 YSYEKL. Trimming removed 1 base at V and 1 base at J, with 10 bases between. The CDR3 is made up of 15 amino acids. The CDR3 DNA reads TGCGCCAGCAGCCAAGGCGGAGTCTTCCAAGAGACCCAGTACTTC. Amino acids: CASSQGGVFQETQYF.

The chain carries TRBV18 and TRBJ1-1; D unclear. The V and J ends lost 6 bases and 4 bases respectively, with 15 bases between them. CDR3 length: 14 amino acids. CDR1 and CDR2 from the germline V gene are KGHSH and LQKENI. Here the CDR3 reads CASSRLGLGTEAFF. The DNA for the CDR3 is TGTGCCAGCTCGCGACTGGGCCTGGGCACTGAAGCTTTCTTT.

CDR3 DNA sequence: TGTGCCTGGAAGCGAGCTTTGGAGCAGTACTTC. Translation: CAWKRALEQYF. The J gene is TRBJ2-7, the V gene TRBV30; the D is unclear. This CDR3 has 11 amino acids. Germline CDR1 and CDR2: GTSNPN and SVGIG (reference sequence). The germline V and J ends were trimmed by 4 bases and 7 bases, with 11 bases remaining between them.

The chain uses TRBV6-5 and TRBJ2-5; D may match TRBD1 or TRBD2 (5 bases each). The CDR3 has 14 amino acids. Germline values: CDR1 MNHEY, CDR2 SVGAGI. V was trimmed by 10 bases and J by 5 bases, leaving 20 bases between them. CDR3: CATPTGLDLETQYF. The CDR3 nucleotides read TGTGCCACCCCCACGGGGCTTGACTTGGAGACCCAGTACTTC.

This clone was found once. Other DNA sequences within the sample encode an identical CDR3. The J gene is TRBJ2-7, the V gene TRBV30; a weak D match, TRBD2 (6 bases). Germline V lookup: CDR1 GTSNPN, CDR2 SVGIG (reference sequence). V was cut by 0 bases and J by 4 bases, with 7 bases left in between. The CDR3 is 12 residues long. CDR3 sequence (DNA): TGTGCCTGGAGTGTAGGAGGGTACGAGCAGTACTTC. Translated: CAWSVGGYEQYF.

This chain's CDR3 is CASSPQPSNQPQHF. Here the CDR3 DNA reads TGTGCCAGCAGCCCCCAGCCTAGCAATCAGCCCCAGCATTTT. The chain couples TRBV7-2 to TRBJ1-5; D unclear. The V and J ends lost 5 bases and 0 bases respectively, with 8 bases between them. The CDR3 runs 14 residues. Germline V gene data show CDR1 as SGHTA and CDR2 as FQGNSA.

The chain links TRBV2 to TRBJ2-2; D gene ambiguous. The V and J ends lost 4 bases and 6 bases respectively, with 9 bases between them. CDR1 SNHLY and CDR2 FYNNEI come from the germline V gene. CDR3 length: 13 residues. The CDR3 here is CASSARMPGELFF. Written as DNA, the CDR3 is TGTGCCAGCAGTGCGCGTATGCCCGGGGAGCTGTTTTTT.

V gene TRBV12-2 combines with J gene TRBJ2-5; TRBD1 is the table's D call, not checked against the DNA. TRBV12-2 is annotated as a pseudogene. The CDR3 sequence is 17 residues long. CDR3 in amino acids: CASRSRPLGQVKETQYF. CDR3 bases: TGTGCAAGTCGCTCCAGACCTCTAGGACAGGTCAAAGAGACCCAGTACTTC.

V is TRBV4-1 and J is TRBJ1-1; TRBD1 might be the D (5 bases). This CDR3 comprises 14 residues. Germline V gives CDR1 MGHRA, CDR2 YSYEKL. V lost 6 bases and J 4 bases, leaving 15 bases between the germline ends. CDR3 in DNA: TGCGCCAGCAGGATCGGGGGTCCGGGCACTGAAGCTTTCTTT. It is translated as CASRIGGPGTEAFF.

The chain is built from TRBV3-1 (or the pseudogene TRBV3-2) and TRBJ2-3; no definite D call. Between the trimmed V and J ends, which lost 2 bases and 0 bases, there was a span of 9 bases. The germline V gene encodes CDR1 LGHDT and CDR2 YNNKEL (reference sequence). The CDR3 is 15 residues long. In DNA form, the CDR3 reads TGTGCCAGCAGCCAATGGGGTATGAGCACAGATACGCAGTATTTT. This sequence encodes CASSQWGMSTDTQYF.

The chain recombines TRBV18 with TRBJ2-2, with D possibly being TRBD2 (5 bases). V was clipped by 6 bases and J by 0 bases, with 11 bases between them. This CDR3 has 15 amino acids. The germline V gene encodes CDR1 KGHSH and CDR2 LQKENI. CDR3 region: CASSPSSSNTGELFF. In DNA, the CDR3 is TGTGCCAGCTCCCCTTCTAGCTCGAACACCGGGGAGCTGTTTTTT.

The chain links TRBV2 to TRBJ1-5; 8 bases align to TRBD1. The CDR3 is 19 amino acids. The germline V gene encodes CDR1 SNHLY and CDR2 FYNNEI. V shed 8 bases and J 1 base; nucleotides not matched to a gene: 19. As DNA, the CDR3 is TGTGCCAGCGCGGAATTTAGACAGGGGCTTGGGAGAAGCAATCAGCCCCAGCATTTT. Translating gives CASAEFRQGLGRSNQPQHF.

The CDR3 DNA sequence: TGTGCCAGCAGTGAATCACCTACAGGACACAATGAGCAGTTCTTC. Amino acid sequence: CASSESPTGHNEQFF. The chain combines TRBV6-1 with TRBJ2-1, with D possibly being TRBD1 (5 bases). CDR1 is MNHNS, CDR2 SASEGT, per germline. V was clipped by 2 bases and J by 5 bases, with 13 bases between them. The CDR3 length is 15 residues.

The chain uses TRBV5-1 and TRBJ2-5, with D unresolved. CDR3 length: 12 amino acids. CDR1 and CDR2 from the germline V gene are SGHRS and YFSETQ. Trimming removed 1 base from V and 5 bases from J, with 6 bases in between. CDR3 amino acids: CASSLSFETQYF. As DNA, the CDR3 is TGCGCCAGCAGCTTGAGCTTTGAGACCCAGTACTTC.

On this clone itself: Other DNA sequences in the same sample also yield this CDR3. This rearrangement joins TRBV4-1 to TRBJ2-7, with a weak D call TRBD2 (7 bases). Germline CDR1 reads MGHRA; CDR2 reads YSYEKL. V was pared by 4 bases and J by 4 bases, with 17 bases between. The CDR3 has 15 amino acids. The CDR3 protein is CASSLSGGGAYEQYF. CDR3 coding DNA: TGCGCCAGCAGCCTCAGTGGAGGGGGGGCGTACGAGCAGTACTTC.

This sequence joins TRBV21-1 and TRBJ2-2; no check of the table's D call, TRBD2, against the DNA was made. TRBV21-1 is deemed a pseudogene. This CDR3 spans 15 amino acids. CDR3 amino acids: CASSKGRLPTGELFF. CDR3 DNA: TGTGCCAGCAGCAAAGGTAGACTTCCCACCGGGGAGCTGTTTTTT.

This clone was counted a few times. The chain combines TRBV13 with TRBJ2-1; D unclear. The CDR3 totals 13 residues. Germline V lookup: CDR1 PRHDT, CDR2 FYEKMQ (reference sequence). Trimming cost V 4 bases and J 2 bases, with 6 bases left between them. This CDR3 reads CASSSRAYNEQFF. As DNA, the CDR3 is TGTGCCAGCAGCTCACGGGCCTACAATGAGCAGTTCTTC.

The chain combines TRBV12-3 or TRBV12-4 with TRBJ1-2; TRBD1 aligns across 9 bases. Unmatched junction bases numbered 7, after V lost 6 bases and J lost 8 bases. The CDR3 consists of 13 residues. Here the CDR3 reads CASSQQGAQGYTF. The DNA for the CDR3 is TGTGCCAGCAGCCAACAGGGGGCGCAGGGCTACACCTTC.

This clone came up once. The rearrangement joins TRBV19 to TRBJ1-1, with D perhaps matching TRBD1 (5 bases). The length of the CDR3 is 14 residues. Germline CDR1 LNHDA, CDR2 SQIVND (reference sequence). The V end was cut by 8 bases, the J end by 5 bases, with 18 bases between. The CDR3 nucleotides are TGTGCCAGTTCAAGCAGGGTTAGCAAGACTGAAGCTTTCTTT. It yields the protein CASSSRVSKTEAFF.